These 25 T cell receptor beta chains were all obtained from the same sample, sequenced in a study of T cell repertoires in cytomegalovirus infection. Their antigen targets remain unknown. Each CDR3 protein is one row after TCRdb ran MiXCR on the reads. This sample yields 46,000 or so distinct CDR3 sequences, of which about 20% are seen a single time; roughly 20% belongs to the top ten. The sequenced sample was PBMCs, sequenced either directly or after in vitro stimulation (not recorded which). The receptors originated from a human donor in good health (CMV status not recorded). Some clones in this sample may be carry-over from other donors' samples.

This clonotype was counted a few times. The chain carries TRBV7-9 and TRBJ2-3, with 8 bases that match TRBD2. After removal of 5 bases from V and 4 bases from J, the junction contained 5 bases not matched to a gene. The CDR3 sequence is 14 residues long. Germline CDR1 and CDR2: SEHNR and FQNEAQ (reference sequence). Here the CDR3 reads CASSPQTSADTQYF. The CDR3 DNA is TGTGCCAGCAGCCCCCAGACTAGCGCAGATACGCAGTATTTT.

This clonotype was observed a handful of times. J is TRBJ1-1 and V is TRBV23-1; D might be TRBD1 (6 bases). TRBV23-1 is an open reading frame, and its role is uncertain. The CDR3 consists of 13 residues. V lost 7 bases to trimming and J lost 4 bases, with 13 bases between them. The CDR3: CASNETGSTEAFF. For the CDR3, the DNA is TGCGCCAGCAACGAAACAGGGAGCACTGAAGCTTTCTTT.

In its sample, this clonotype was seen a few times. CDR3 residues: CASSGPVDSPLHF. The CDR3 region has the DNA TGTGCCAGCAGTGGCCCCGTTGATTCACCCCTCCACTTT. The genes are TRBV6-6 and TRBJ1-6, with no clear D. Germline V gives CDR1 MNHNY, CDR2 SVGAGI (reference sequence). V was shortened by 5 bases and J by 8 bases, with 10 bases between the two germline ends. The CDR3 is 13 residues long.

About this clonotype itself: Being one base from a much bigger clone, this may be a read error. The CDR3 DNA is TGTGCCAGCTCCTTTAGAGGGGGGGGTTTTGTCGTTGGCAATCAGCCCCAGCATTTT. Its protein product is CASSFRGGGFVVGNQPQHF. The rearrangement uses TRBV12-3 or TRBV12-4 and TRBJ1-5; the D gene is possibly TRBD1 (6 bases). The CDR3 spans 19 residues. Trimming stripped 8 bases from V and 2 bases from J, with 28 bases between.

The chain employs TRBV20-1 and TRBJ2-3; 8 nucleotides line up with TRBD2. Unmatched junction bases numbered 14, after V lost 5 bases and J lost 1 base. This CDR3 is built from 17 residues. Looked up from germline, CDR1 is DFQATT and CDR2 is SNEGSKA (reference sequence). DNA of the CDR3: TGCAGTGCTCTTACCGGGAGGGCCTCGGTAGGCACAGATACGCAGTATTTT. Residues: CSALTGRASVGTDTQYF.

Many counts were recorded for this clonotype. V is TRBV7-2 and J is TRBJ2-7; D assignment may be TRBD1 or TRBD2 (6 bases each). Germline V gene sequence: CDR1 SGHTA, CDR2 FQGNSA. This CDR3 is 15 amino acids long. V dropped 2 bases and J dropped 0 bases, with 11 bases sitting between them. The CDR3 is CASSLRGGSSYEQYF. The CDR3 DNA sequence: TGTGCCAGCAGCTTAAGAGGGGGGAGCTCCTACGAGCAGTACTTC.

The gene calls are TRBV2 and TRBJ2-5; 9 bases match TRBD1. This CDR3 is 14 amino acids long. The V gene end was trimmed by 5 bases and the J gene end by 5 bases; junction bases not matched to a gene: 6. Germline CDR1 SNHLY, CDR2 FYNNEI. The CDR3 DNA reads as TGTGCCAGCAGTAAAGAGACAGGGGGTGAGACCCAGTACTTC. This gives the protein CASSKETGGETQYF. Together with reference TRBV2 and TRBJ2-5, the CDR3 gives the full variable domain: EPEVTQTPSHQVTQMGQEVILRCVPISNHLYFYWYRQILGQKVEFLVSFYNNEISEKSEIFDDQFSVERPDGSNFTLKIRSTKLEDSAMYFCASSKETGGETQYFGPGTRLLVL.

A few counts support this clonotype. The chain has TRBV29-1 and TRBJ2-5; TRBD1 agrees at 8 bases. The J segment lost 3 bases and the V segment lost 0 bases, leaving 6 bases of the junction unmatched. Germline V lookup: CDR1 SQVTM, CDR2 ANQGSEA. The CDR3 sequence is 15 residues long. This chain's CDR3 is CSVEDLVDREETQYF. Here the CDR3 DNA reads TGCAGCGTTGAAGATCTCGTGGACAGGGAAGAGACCCAGTACTTC.

The chain links TRBV10-3 to TRBJ2-5, with 8 bases lining up with TRBD2. There are 13 residues in the CDR3. V shed 7 bases, J shed 1 base, and the junction held 2 bases outside the gene matches. Germline V gene lookup returns CDR1 ENHRY and CDR2 SYGVKD. The CDR3 protein is CAINSGGQETQYF. The CDR3 DNA follows: TGTGCCATCAACAGCGGGGGCCAAGAGACCCAGTACTTC.

The rearrangement joins TRBV20-1 to TRBJ2-3; D gene unclear. In germline, CDR1 is DFQATT, CDR2 SNEGSKA (reference sequence). V was pared by 5 bases and J by 2 bases, with 8 bases between. The CDR3 is made up of 12 amino acids. The chain's CDR3 is CSASASTDTQYF. The CDR3 DNA follows: TGCAGTGCTTCAGCCTCCACAGATACGCAGTATTTT.

The chain is built from TRBV19 and TRBJ1-6; D is uncertain. Germline-derived CDR1 and CDR2 are LNHDA and SQIVND (reference sequence). V shed 10 bases and J shed 4 bases, with 8 bases lying between them. This CDR3 has 12 residues. Written as DNA, the CDR3 is TGTGCCACGGGCGAGTATAATTCACCCCTCCACTTT. Protein sequence: CATGEYNSPLHF.

This clonotype was detected many times. This sequence joins TRBV7-8 and TRBJ2-2; no clear D. The CDR3 extends over 15 amino acids. The V end was cut by 4 bases, the J end by 0 bases, with 9 bases between. Germline V gene lookup returns CDR1 SGHVS and CDR2 FQNEAQ. The CDR3 loop is CASSYDTPNTGELFF. The CDR3 bases are TGTGCCAGCAGCTATGACACGCCGAACACCGGGGAGCTGTTTTTT.

The J gene is TRBJ1-4, the V gene TRBV4-1, with D perhaps matching TRBD1 (6 bases). V lost 2 bases and J lost 6, with 13 bases in between. This CDR3 is built from 15 residues. Germline CDR1 MGHRA, CDR2 YSYEKL. CDR3 sequence reads: CASSQMTGLYEKLFF. CDR3 nucleotides: TGCGCCAGCAGCCAAATGACAGGCTTGTATGAAAAACTGTTTTTT.

The chain is built from TRBV20-1 and TRBJ2-7; tentatively, D is TRBD2 (5 bases). The CDR3 length is 15 residues. Germline loops: CDR1 DFQATT, CDR2 SNEGSKA (reference sequence). The V end was cut by 3 bases, the J end by 3 bases, with 18 bases between. Written as DNA, the CDR3 is TGCAGTGCTAGGGAGGCGATGGGATCCCGCTACGAGCAGTACTTC. Translation gives CSAREAMGSRYEQYF.

This clonotype has ten or more counts. The genes are TRBV7-2 and TRBJ2-2, with 10 bases lining up with TRBD2. Germline values: CDR1 SGHTA, CDR2 FQGNSA. This CDR3 region has 16 residues. The junction had 3 bases not matched to a gene; V was cut back by 1 base and J by 4 bases. In DNA form, the CDR3 reads TGTGCCAGCAGCTTAGTACTAGCGGGAATCACCGGGGAGCTGTTTTTT. Translated: CASSLVLAGITGELFF.

The rearrangement uses TRBV4-3 and TRBJ1-1; 9 nucleotides align to TRBD1. Per germline, CDR1 LGHNA and CDR2 YSLEER. The CDR3 has 14 residues. The V and J ends lost 6 bases and 6 bases, in that order; junction bases with no gene match: 8. The CDR3 protein is CASRAGDRVSEAFF. The CDR3 nucleotides read TGCGCCAGCAGGGCCGGGGACAGGGTCTCTGAAGCTTTCTTT.

This clonotype has ten or more counts. J is TRBJ1-2 and V is TRBV7-2, with 9 bases identical to TRBD1. The CDR3 totals 15 residues. The junction had 12 bases not matched to a gene; V was cut back by 5 bases and J by 8 bases. Per the germline V gene, CDR1 is SGHTA and CDR2 is FQGNSA. CDR3 nucleotides: TGTGCCAGCAGCCCCCGGACAGGGGCAACGTCGGGCTACACCTTC. It translates to CASSPRTGATSGYTF.

V and J are TRBV5-4 and TRBJ1-1; maybe TRBD1 (5 bases). V was cut by 5 bases and J by 3 bases, with 20 bases left in between. CDR3 length equals 16 residues. Germline CDR1 is SGHNT and CDR2 is YYREEE (reference sequence). The DNA of the CDR3 is TGTGCCAGCAGTCGTCACGTCGAGTTAGGGGACACTGAAGCTTTCTTT. Translation gives CASSRHVELGDTEAFF.

V is TRBV12-3 or TRBV12-4 and J is TRBJ1-2; D call uncertain. CDR3 length: 15 residues. Trimming removed 5 bases at V and 9 bases at J, with 22 bases between. CDR3 residues: CASSPRTLGAFSYTF. Here the CDR3 DNA reads TGTGCCAGCAGTCCCCGGACTCTGGGCGCTTTTAGCTACACCTTC.

This clonotype turned up a few times. This sequence joins TRBV7-2 and TRBJ1-2; D gene unclear. The CDR3 runs to 15 residues. CDR1 and CDR2 from the germline V gene are SGHTA and FQGNSA. V was trimmed by 5 bases and J by 2 bases, leaving 15 bases between them. The CDR3 DNA follows: TGTGCCAGCAGCCCAGGTGGTTCCCGAAACTATGGCTACACCTTC. Its translation is CASSPGGSRNYGYTF.

The rearrangement joins TRBV7-2 to TRBJ2-5; a possible D gene is TRBD1 (6 bases). Germline V gene data show CDR1 as SGHTA and CDR2 as FQGNSA. The V and J ends lost 4 bases and 2 bases respectively, with 14 bases between them. CDR3 length: 15 amino acids. CDR3 residues: CASSYQGYRQETQYF. CDR3 nucleotide sequence: TGTGCCAGCAGCTATCAGGGGTATCGACAAGAGACCCAGTACTTC.

This clonotype occurred a few times. The chain is built from TRBV29-1 and TRBJ2-5, with TRBD2 identical over 11 bases. Trimming at V came to 5 bases and at J to 1 base, leaving 3 bases not matched to a gene. In germline, CDR1 is SQVTM, CDR2 ANQGSEA. This CDR3 has 14 amino acids. The CDR3 loop reads CSVMGLAVQETQYF. The CDR3 DNA reads TGCAGCGTTATGGGACTAGCGGTCCAAGAGACCCAGTACTTC.

V and J are TRBV6-1 and TRBJ2-7, with 10 bases identical to TRBD1. Losses at the gene ends were 6 bases for V and 4 bases for J; bases not matched to a gene: 3. Germline V lookup: CDR1 MNHNS, CDR2 SASEGT. The CDR3 contains 13 residues. The CDR3 is CASSRDRGYEQYF. The DNA for the CDR3 is TGTGCCAGCAGCCGGGACAGGGGTTACGAGCAGTACTTC.

The chain couples TRBV5-4 to TRBJ1-4; 7 bases map to TRBD1. The CDR3 is 16 residues long. Unmatched junction bases numbered 11, after V lost 4 bases and J lost 5 bases. Per germline, CDR1 SGHNT and CDR2 YYREEE (reference sequence). This CDR3 is CASSGGTGTDNEKLFF. The DNA for the CDR3 is TGTGCCAGCAGCGGAGGAACCGGGACAGACAATGAAAAACTGTTTTTT. The whole variable domain, filled in from reference TRBV5-4 and TRBJ1-4, reads ETGVTQSPTHLIKTRGQQVTLRCSSQSGHNTVSWYQQALGQGPQFIFQYYREEENGRGNFPPRFSGLQFPNYSSELNVNALELDDSALYLCASSGGTGTDNEKLFFGSGTQLSVL.

J is TRBJ2-5 and V is TRBV7-2, with D possibly TRBD2 on 6 matching bases. This CDR3 contains 14 residues. V was trimmed by 7 bases and J by 2 bases, leaving 14 bases between them. Germline assignment: CDR1 SGHTA and CDR2 FQGNSA. The CDR3 nucleotides read TGTGCCAGCAACACTGAGGGACTTCAAGAGACCCAGTACTTC. Residues: CASNTEGLQETQYF. The full variable domain, with the rest looked up from reference TRBV7-2 and TRBJ2-5, is GAGVSQSPSNKVTEKGKDVELRCDPISGHTALYWYRQSLGQGLEFLIYFQGNSAPDKSGLPSDRFSAERTGGSVSTLTIQRTQQEDSAVYLCASNTEGLQETQYFGPGTRLLVL.